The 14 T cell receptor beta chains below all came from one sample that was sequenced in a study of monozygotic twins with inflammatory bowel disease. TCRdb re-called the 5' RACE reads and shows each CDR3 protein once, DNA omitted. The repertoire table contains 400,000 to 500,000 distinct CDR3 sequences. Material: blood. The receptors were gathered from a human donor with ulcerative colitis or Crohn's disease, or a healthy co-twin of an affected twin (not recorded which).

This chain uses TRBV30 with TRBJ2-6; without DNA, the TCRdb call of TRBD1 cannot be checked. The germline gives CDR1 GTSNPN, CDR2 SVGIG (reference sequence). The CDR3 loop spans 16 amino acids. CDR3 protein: CAWKGQGASGANVLTF. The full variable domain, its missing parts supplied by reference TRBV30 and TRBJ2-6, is SQTIHQWPATLVQPVGSPLSLECTVEGTSNPNLYWYRQAAGRGLQLLFYSVGIGQISSEVPQNLSASRPQDRQFILSSKKLLLSDSGFYLCAWKGQGASGANVLTFGAGSRLTVL.

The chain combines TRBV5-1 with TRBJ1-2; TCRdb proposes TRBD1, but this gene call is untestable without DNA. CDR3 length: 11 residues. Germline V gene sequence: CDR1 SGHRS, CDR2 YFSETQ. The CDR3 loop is CATGTAYGYTF.

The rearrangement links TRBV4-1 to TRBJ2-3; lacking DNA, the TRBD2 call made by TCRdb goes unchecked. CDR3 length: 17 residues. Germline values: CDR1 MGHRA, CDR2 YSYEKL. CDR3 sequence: CASSLGTTGHKRDTQYF.

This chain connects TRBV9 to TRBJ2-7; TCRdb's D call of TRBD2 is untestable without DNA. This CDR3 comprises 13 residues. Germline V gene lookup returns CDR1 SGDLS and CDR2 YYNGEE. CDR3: CASSVGEGGEQYF. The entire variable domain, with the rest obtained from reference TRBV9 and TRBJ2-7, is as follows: DSGVTQTPKHLITATGQRVTLRCSPRSGDLSVYWYQQSLDQGLQFLIQYYNGEERAKGNILERFSAQQFPDLHSELNLSSLELGDSALYFCASSVGEGGEQYFGPGTRLTVT.

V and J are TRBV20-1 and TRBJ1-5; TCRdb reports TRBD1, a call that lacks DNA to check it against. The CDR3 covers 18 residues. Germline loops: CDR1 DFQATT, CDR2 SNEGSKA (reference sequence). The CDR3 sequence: CSARDFTTTGVGNQPQHF.

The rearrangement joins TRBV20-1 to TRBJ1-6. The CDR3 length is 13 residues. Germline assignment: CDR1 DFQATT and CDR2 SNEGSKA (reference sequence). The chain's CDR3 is CSAKRDYNSPLHF.

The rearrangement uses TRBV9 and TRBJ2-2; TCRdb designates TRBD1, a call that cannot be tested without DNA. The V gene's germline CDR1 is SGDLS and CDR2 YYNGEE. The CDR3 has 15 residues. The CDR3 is CASSVLDRNTGELFF.

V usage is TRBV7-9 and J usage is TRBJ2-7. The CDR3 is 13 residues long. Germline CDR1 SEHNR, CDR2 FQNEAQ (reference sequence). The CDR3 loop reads CASTHGGPYEQYF.

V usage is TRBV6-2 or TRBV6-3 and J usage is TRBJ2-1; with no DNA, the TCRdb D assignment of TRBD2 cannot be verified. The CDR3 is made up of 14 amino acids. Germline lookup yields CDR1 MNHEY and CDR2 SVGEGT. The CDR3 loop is CASSYGPNYNEQFF.

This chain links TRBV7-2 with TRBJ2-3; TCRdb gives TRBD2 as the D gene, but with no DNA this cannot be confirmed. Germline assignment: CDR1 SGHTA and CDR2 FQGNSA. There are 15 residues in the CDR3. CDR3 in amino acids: CASSRGLAGSDTQYF.

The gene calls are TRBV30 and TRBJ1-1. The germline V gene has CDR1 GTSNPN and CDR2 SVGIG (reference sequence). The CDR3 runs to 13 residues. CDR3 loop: CAWDDNPNTEAFF. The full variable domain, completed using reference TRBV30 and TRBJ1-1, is SQTIHQWPATLVQPVGSPLSLECTVEGTSNPNLYWYRQAAGRGLQLLFYSVGIGQISSEVPQNLSASRPQDRQFILSSKKLLLSDSGFYLCAWDDNPNTEAFFGQGTRLTVV.

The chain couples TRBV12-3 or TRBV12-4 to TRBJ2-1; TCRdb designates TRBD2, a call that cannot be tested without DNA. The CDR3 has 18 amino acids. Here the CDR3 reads CASTPGLAGGKAYNEQFF.

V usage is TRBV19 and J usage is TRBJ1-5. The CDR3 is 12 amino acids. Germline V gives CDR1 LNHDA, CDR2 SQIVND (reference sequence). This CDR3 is CASSIVEGPQHF.

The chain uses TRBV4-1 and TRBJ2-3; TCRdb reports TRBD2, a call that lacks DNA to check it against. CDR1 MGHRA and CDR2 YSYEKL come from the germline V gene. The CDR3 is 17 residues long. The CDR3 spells CASSQGLAGATTDTQYF.